This is a list of T cell receptor beta chains from one sample in a study of post-analysis software for immune sequencing data. MiXCR, run by TCRdb on the PCR reads, gives a single entry per CDR3 protein. Of fewer than 700,000 distinct CDR3 sequences listed, around 44% are singletons. The sample consisted of blood. The receptors here all came from a girl aged 5-17 years with multiple sclerosis. Each CDR3 is given without its conserved first and last residue.

V gene: TRBV20-1; CDR3 protein: SAPGLAAEQY
V gene: TRBV12-3/TRBV12-4; CDR3 protein: ASSTTGSAQPQH
V gene: TRBV12-3/TRBV12-4; CDR3 protein: ASNRGGGTDTEY
V gene: TRBV15; CDR3 protein: ATSRDSILRWQPQH
V gene: TRBV20-1; CDR3 protein: SARAHEQY
V gene: TRBV5-1; CDR3 protein: ASSLDGLVTDTQY
V gene: TRBV4-1; CDR3 protein: ASSRVGQGDGYT
V gene: TRBV15; CDR3 protein: ATRGGGSNQPQH
V gene: TRBV29-1; CDR3 protein: SVDSEGGGGYT
V gene: TRBV6-6; CDR3 protein: ASSYITSGGPTDTQY
V gene: TRBV10-3; CDR3 protein: AIKGDQSSHEQY
V gene: TRBV4-1; CDR3 protein: ASSQHRGQLNTEAF
V gene: TRBV20-1; CDR3 protein: SVPGEGTYEQY
V gene: TRBV12-3/TRBV12-4; CDR3 protein: ASTISRTSGRDEQF
V gene: TRBV7-2; CDR3 protein: ASSLVPGTDTQY
V gene: TRBV7-9; CDR3 protein: ASSPLERQGGDTQY
V gene: TRBV5-1; CDR3 protein: ASSLKGRTEAF
V gene: TRBV5-1; CDR3 protein: ASSRVTGVSDEQY
V gene: TRBV29-1; CDR3 protein: SVVDNEQF